One and the same sample provided the 22 T cell receptor beta chains below, sequenced in a study of spatial heterogeneity in lung cancer. Study-wide results and caveats: Within tumors, counts of expanded alpha and beta TCRs tracked tumor mutation counts.

Time point: sample taken at primary tumor resection. MiXCR was run by TCRdb on the 5' RACE reads, yielding one entry per CDR3 protein. The table lists about 23,000 distinct CDR3 sequences, 6.4% of them singletons. Their target antigens are unknown. Sequencing used lung tumor tissue, obtained at surgery. All receptors derive from a male donor with early-stage non-small cell lung cancer.

V usage is TRBV20-1 and J usage is TRBJ1-2; TRBD1 aligns across 8 bases. CDR1 and CDR2 (germline): DFQATT, SNEGSKA (reference sequence). The CDR3 extends over 18 amino acids. V trimming: 7 bases; J trimming: 0 bases; junction bases outside the gene matches: 19. The CDR3 protein is CSGSGGSGTTSSNYGYTF. The CDR3 DNA reads TGCAGTGGATCAGGGGGCTCAGGGACGACCTCCTCTAACTATGGCTACACCTTC.

The chain recombines TRBV5-1 with TRBJ2-1; TRBD2 aligns across 12 bases. CDR1 is SGHRS and CDR2 is YFSETQ in the germline V gene. The CDR3 extends over 18 amino acids. The J segment lost 1 base and the V segment lost 3 bases, leaving 8 bases of the junction unmatched. CDR3 sequence reads: CASSSSGGAQTSYNEQFF. DNA of the CDR3: TGCGCCAGCAGCTCTAGCGGGGGGGCCCAAACTTCCTACAATGAGCAGTTCTTC.

This clonotype was recorded at least ten times. The gene calls are TRBV5-4 and TRBJ2-5, with 9 bases fitting TRBD2. V gave up 2 bases and J gave up 1 base; unmatched junction bases: 6. CDR3 length equals 16 residues. CDR1 is SGHNT and CDR2 is YYREEE in the germline V gene (reference sequence). The CDR3 DNA is TGTGCCAGCAGCTTCAATCCGACTAGCGGCCAAGAGACCCAGTACTTC. This translates into CASSFNPTSGQETQYF.

There are a few counts of this clonotype. The V gene is TRBV29-1, the J gene TRBJ1-3, with 7 bases matching TRBD1. V lost 4 bases to trimming and J lost 0 bases; unmatched junction nucleotides: 3. The CDR3 sequence is 14 residues long. Germline V gene data show CDR1 as SQVTM and CDR2 as ANQGSEA. For the CDR3, the DNA is TGCAGCGTTGGGGGGGACAGCTCTGGAAACACCATATATTTT. Translated: CSVGGDSSGNTIYF. The complete variable domain, with remaining parts taken from reference TRBV29-1 and TRBJ1-3, reads SAVISQKPSRDICQRGTSLTIQCQVDSQVTMMFWYRQQPGQSLTLIATANQGSEATYESGFVIDKFPISRPNLTFSTLTVSNMSPEDSSIYLCSVGGDSSGNTIYFGEGSWLTVV.

This clonotype was observed many times. This chain joins TRBV10-3 and TRBJ2-5; D gene ambiguous. The CDR3 runs 12 residues. V lost 5 bases, J lost 2 bases, and 6 bases lay in between. The germline CDR1 and CDR2 sequences are ENHRY and SYGVKD. The DNA of the CDR3 is TGTGCCATCAGTCTGGGGCAAGAGACCCAGTACTTC. This codes for CAISLGQETQYF.

This clonotype was seen ten or more times. V usage is TRBV6-5 and J usage is TRBJ2-2; D gene unclear. This CDR3 is 13 amino acids long. CDR1 and CDR2 from the germline V gene are MNHEY and SVGAGI. V was shortened by 6 bases and J by 4 bases, with 9 bases between the two germline ends. The CDR3 nucleotides are TGTGCCAGCAGCAGACAAATCACCGGGGAGCTGTTTTTT. Its protein is CASSRQITGELFF.

This clonotype was detected many times. This chain joins TRBV12-3 or TRBV12-4 and TRBJ1-2; no reliable D call. With 5 bases removed from V and 1 base from J, the gap between germline ends came to 11 bases. The CDR3 runs to 14 residues. CDR3 region: CASSPFAFNYGYTF. For the CDR3, the DNA is TGTGCCAGCAGTCCTTTCGCGTTTAACTATGGCTACACCTTC.

This clonotype was found many times. The chain combines TRBV29-1 with TRBJ2-7, with D tentatively TRBD1 or TRBD2 (5 bases each). Looked up from germline, CDR1 is SQVTM and CDR2 is ANQGSEA. The CDR3 totals 11 residues. Deletions cut 7 bases from V and 7 bases from J, with 14 bases between. CDR3 nucleotides: TGCAGCGGGACACGGGGCTGGGAGCAGTACTTC. This codes for CSGTRGWEQYF.

This clonotype was observed at least ten times. V gene TRBV9 combines with J gene TRBJ2-7; D is unclear. The CDR3 length is 10 residues. Germline V gene data show CDR1 as SGDLS and CDR2 as YYNGEE. The ends were cut back, 6 bases at V and 6 bases at J, with 7 bases in the middle. The CDR3 DNA follows: TGTGCCAGCACCACCGGCGAGCAGTACTTC. Translation gives CASTTGEQYF.

This clonotype was seen ten or more times. The chain has TRBV6-2 or TRBV6-3 and TRBJ2-7; tentatively, D is TRBD2 (5 bases). Trimming shortened V by 4 bases and J by 3 bases, and 16 bases separated the two germline ends. The CDR3 is 15 amino acids. CDR1 is MNHEY and CDR2 is SVGEGT in the germline V gene. The CDR3 spells CASSLLLVGDYEQYF. The CDR3 DNA reads as TGTGCCAGCAGTTTGCTACTAGTGGGAGACTACGAGCAGTACTTC.

The sample holds many counts of this clonotype. The chain uses TRBV7-9 and TRBJ1-5; D gene uncertain. Germline V gene sequence: CDR1 SEHNR, CDR2 FQNEAQ (reference sequence). Trimming took 5 bases from V and 7 from J, leaving 18 bases between them. This CDR3 has 15 residues. The CDR3 loop is CASSPGGVKGQPQHF. For the CDR3, the DNA is TGTGCCAGCAGCCCCGGAGGTGTTAAGGGACAGCCCCAGCATTTT. Together with reference TRBV7-9 and TRBJ1-5, the CDR3 gives the full variable domain: DTGVSQNPRHKITKRGQNVTFRCDPISEHNRLYWYRQTLGQGPEFLTYFQNEAQLEKSRLLSDRFSAERPKGSFSTLEIQRTEQGDSAMYLCASSPGGVKGQPQHFGDGTRLSIL.

This clonotype was counted at least ten times. The chain employs TRBV7-2 and TRBJ1-5; possible D gene TRBD1, 5 bases. The CDR3 is 13 amino acids. From germline, CDR1 is SGHTA and CDR2 FQGNSA. Trimming left V 5 bases short and J 7 bases short, with 12 bases between. CDR3 loop: CASSAWQGQPQHF. For the CDR3, the DNA is TGTGCCAGCAGCGCTTGGCAGGGACAGCCCCAGCATTTT.

This clonotype was recorded many times. The J gene is TRBJ2-7, the V gene TRBV20-1; 11 nucleotides agree with TRBD2. Trimming cost V 6 bases and J 2 bases; bases outside gene matches: 9. The V gene's germline CDR1 is DFQATT and CDR2 SNEGSKA (reference sequence). The CDR3 extends over 15 amino acids. CDR3 sequence: CSARRTSGLPYEQYF. CDR3 bases: TGCAGTGCGCGGCGGACTAGCGGGCTTCCCTACGAGCAGTACTTC.

This clonotype has just a few counts. The J gene is TRBJ2-5, the V gene TRBV7-2; D unclear. Germline CDR1 is SGHTA and CDR2 is FQGNSA. This CDR3 region has 13 residues. V was trimmed by 5 bases and J by 5 bases, leaving 12 bases between them. This chain's CDR3 is CASSLSAGETQYF. In DNA, the CDR3 is TGTGCCAGCAGCCTGTCGGCTGGGGAGACCCAGTACTTC.

In this sample, this clonotype turned up many times. The CDR3 DNA sequence: TGTGCCAGCAGCACGACTAGCGGCACAGATACGCAGTATTTT. This encodes CASSTTSGTDTQYF. The rearrangement joins TRBV5-4 to TRBJ2-3, with TRBD2 matching 8 bases. CDR1 SGHNT and CDR2 YYREEE come from the germline V gene (reference sequence). CDR3 length: 14 residues. Unmatched junction bases numbered 2, after V lost 4 bases and J lost 1 base.

This clonotype has at least ten counts. The V gene is TRBV29-1, the J gene TRBJ2-7; 9 nucleotides agree with TRBD2. The CDR3 is 16 residues long. The trim removed 0 bases at V and 2 bases at J, leaving 8 bases unmatched. Germline lookup yields CDR1 SQVTM and CDR2 ANQGSEA. The CDR3 loop is CSVEDRQTSGPYEQYF. The CDR3 region has the DNA TGCAGCGTTGAAGATCGGCAGACTAGCGGACCCTACGAGCAGTACTTC.

This clonotype was observed many times. The chain is built from TRBV7-2 and TRBJ2-4; 9 nucleotides agree with TRBD1. Germline V gene sequence: CDR1 SGHTA, CDR2 FQGNSA. The CDR3 contains 12 residues. V dropped 10 bases and J dropped 7; count of bases not matched to a gene: 5. CDR3 protein: CAIRTGENIQYF. In DNA, the CDR3 is TGTGCCATCAGGACAGGGGAGAACATTCAGTACTTC.

This clonotype was seen a handful of times. CDR3 sequence (DNA): TGCAGTGCTAGTTCCAGAAGCTATGGCTACACCTTC. It specifies CSASSRSYGYTF. The chain couples TRBV20-1 to TRBJ1-2; D is unclear. The length of the CDR3 is 12 residues. Germline V gene lookup returns CDR1 DFQATT and CDR2 SNEGSKA (reference sequence). Trimming shortened V by 3 bases and J by 4 bases, and 9 bases separated the two germline ends.

This rearrangement joins TRBV28 to TRBJ2-6; possible D gene TRBD2, 5 bases. Germline V gene sequence: CDR1 MDHEN, CDR2 SYDVKM. The CDR3 consists of 16 residues. Trimming took 3 bases from V and 2 from J, leaving 11 bases between them. The CDR3 sequence: CASSFGDLAGANVLTF. The CDR3 nucleotides are TGTGCCAGCAGTTTCGGGGATCTTGCTGGGGCCAACGTCCTGACTTTC.

This clonotype occurred many times. The chain uses TRBV9 and TRBJ2-6; no clear D. The V gene's germline CDR1 is SGDLS and CDR2 YYNGEE. The V and J ends lost 1 base and 1 base respectively, with 12 bases between them. This CDR3 spans 17 amino acids. The CDR3 loop is CASSVPFGRSGANVLTF. The CDR3 DNA is TGTGCCAGCAGCGTACCCTTTGGAAGGTCTGGGGCCAACGTCCTGACTTTC.

This clonotype was found many times. The chain links TRBV7-9 to TRBJ2-7; 9 nucleotides match TRBD1. Per germline, CDR1 SEHNR and CDR2 FQNEAQ (reference sequence). CDR3 size: 14 residues. The ends lost 5 bases at V and 4 bases at J; junction bases unmatched: 6. CDR3 nucleotides: TGTGCCAGCAGCCAGGACAGGGGCGGGTACGAGCAGTACTTC. Its protein product is CASSQDRGGYEQYF.

There are a few counts of this clonotype. The rearrangement uses TRBV20-1 and TRBJ1-2, with 10 bases matching TRBD1. V gave up 3 bases and J gave up 4 bases; unmatched junction bases: 5. Germline CDR1 and CDR2: DFQATT and SNEGSKA (reference sequence). This CDR3 is built from 14 residues. CDR3 nucleotide sequence: TGCAGTGCTAGCAGGGACAGGGGCGGCTATGGCTACACCTTC. It codes for CSASRDRGGYGYTF.